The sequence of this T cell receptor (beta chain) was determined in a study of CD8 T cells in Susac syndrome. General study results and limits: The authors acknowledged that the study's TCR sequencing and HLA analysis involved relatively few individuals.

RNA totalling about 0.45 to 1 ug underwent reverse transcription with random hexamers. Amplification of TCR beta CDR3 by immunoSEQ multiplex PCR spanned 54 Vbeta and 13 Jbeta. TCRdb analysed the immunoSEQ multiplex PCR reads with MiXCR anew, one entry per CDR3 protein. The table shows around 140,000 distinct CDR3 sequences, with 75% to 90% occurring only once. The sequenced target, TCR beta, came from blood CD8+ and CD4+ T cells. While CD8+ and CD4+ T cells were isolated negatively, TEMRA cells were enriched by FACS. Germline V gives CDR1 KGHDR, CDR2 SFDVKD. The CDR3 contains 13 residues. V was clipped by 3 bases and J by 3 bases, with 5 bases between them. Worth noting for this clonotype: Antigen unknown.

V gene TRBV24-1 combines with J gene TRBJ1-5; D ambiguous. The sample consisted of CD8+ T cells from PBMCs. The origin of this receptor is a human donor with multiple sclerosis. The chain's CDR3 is CATSDLNNQPQHF. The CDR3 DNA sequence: TGTGCCACCAGTGATCTGAACAATCAGCCCCAGCATTTT.